The sequence of this T cell receptor (beta chain) was determined in a study of identical twins. The V gene's germline CDR1 is DFQATT and CDR2 SNEGSKA (reference sequence). After removal of 4 bases from V and 7 bases from J, the junction contained 7 bases not matched to a gene. The CDR3 is made up of 13 amino acids. This clonotype was seen only a few times. TCRdb re-derived calls from the 5' RACE reads in MiXCR, one entry per CDR3 protein. The sample consists of about 520,000 distinct CDR3 sequences, roughly 21% of them appearing once. The same specimen was also included in a second study, on T cells expressing NK-cell markers. From that study: Seven of the eight sequenced donors were HCMV-seropositive; one was seronegative. In several experiments, sorting was restricted to alpha-beta TCR T cells by an anti-gamma-delta TCR antibody.

The sample was CD4+ T cells sorted from blood. The TCR originated in a woman under 30 in good health. The chain links TRBV20-1 to TRBJ1-5, with 7 bases lining up with TRBD1. CDR3 sequence (DNA): TGCAGTGCTATCACAGGGGAGGAGCAGCCCCAGCATTTT. Translated: CSAITGEEQPQHF.